This TCR beta chain was found in a study of CD8 T cells in ankylosing spondylitis. Study-level points and caveats: Earlier studies detected some motif variants in reactive arthritis synovial fluid and blood. A TCR beta motif made of fewer than ten highly homologous variants seemed typical of ankylosing spondylitis blood. Those disease-linked clones were CD8+; they were also relatively rare in peripheral blood. Disease-associated clones were reportedly significantly overrepresented in matched ankylosing spondylitis synovial fluid.

This clonotype occurred many times. Its matching antigen is unknown. Using quantitative 5'-RACE with molecular barcodes, the authors made TCR beta libraries. Via MiXCR, TCRdb re-called the 5' RACE reads, giving one row per CDR3 protein. The sample includes roughly 440,000 distinct CDR3 sequences, more than 15% seen only once; the top ten take 0.95% to 1.1%. This CDR3 is built from 15 residues. Per germline, CDR1 MNHNS and CDR2 SASEGT. V lost 9 bases and J lost 7; bases outside the gene matches: 12. The receptor was derived from a male donor with ankylosing spondylitis. This sequence joins TRBV6-1 and TRBJ2-1; TRBD2 matches at 10 bases. The material sequenced was blood, either unsorted or a sorted T cell fraction (not recorded which). Here the CDR3 DNA reads TGTGCCAGTGGTGAGCGGGAGGGCCTGTGGAATGAGCAGTTCTTC. Its translation is CASGEREGLWNEQFF.